This is a list of T cell receptor beta chains from one sample in a study of cytomegalovirus exposure and HLA in healthy donors. The method was immunoSEQ multiplex PCR; TCRdb's version includes in-frame clones alone and lacks a portion of them. The sample includes 110,000 or so clones, roughly 87% of them seen just once. The sequenced material came from PBMCs. Every receptor here comes from a woman younger than 30 in good health and CMV-seronegative. Both conserved end residues are part of each CDR3. Each record gives: CDR3 length, V gene, D gene, clone size, J gene, CDR3 DNA, CDR3 protein. The D gene is left open where the match is weak. Clone size appears in some rows only: once, few, many, or a class for an expanded clone.

length: 14
V: TRBV5-1
D: .
size: once
J: TRBJ1-2
DNA: TGCGCCAGCAGCTTGGCACAGCCTAACTATGGCTACACCTTC
CDR3: CASSLAQPNYGYTF

length: 18
V: TRBV5-1
D: TRBD1
size: few
J: TRBJ2-7
DNA: TGCGCCAGCAGCTTGGACCCTACCGGGACAGGGAGCTCCTACGAGCAGTACTTC
CDR3: CASSLDPTGTGSSYEQYF

length: 15
V: TRBV6-6
D: .
size: few
J: TRBJ2-7
DNA: TGTGCCAGCAGTTACGCTCACAGGGAATCAGGCGAGCAGTACTTC
CDR3: CASSYAHRESGEQYF

length: 13
V: TRBV7-2
D: .
size: .
J: TRBJ1-1
DNA: TGTGCCAGCAGTTGGACTGTGAACACTGAAGCTTTCTTT
CDR3: CASSWTVNTEAFF

length: 14
V: TRBV7-6
D: TRBD1
size: .
J: TRBJ2-7
DNA: TGTGCCAGCAGCGTTGGGACAGATCCCTACGAGCAGTACTTC
CDR3: CASSVGTDPYEQYF

length: 13
V: TRBV7-9
D: .
size: .
J: TRBJ1-1
DNA: TGTGCCAGCAGCTTGGGCACCAACACTGAAGCTTTCTTT
CDR3: CASSLGTNTEAFF

length: 14
V: TRBV6-5
D: .
size: .
J: TRBJ1-1
DNA: TGTGCCAGCAGTTACGGAACAGAGAACACTGAAGCTTTCTTT
CDR3: CASSYGTENTEAFF

length: 13
V: TRBV4-1
D: .
size: .
J: TRBJ2-7
DNA: TGCGCCAGCAGCCAAGAGTTGGGGCGCGAGCAGTACTTC
CDR3: CASSQELGREQYF

length: 16
V: TRBV10-2
D: TRBD1
size: .
J: TRBJ2-5
DNA: TGCGCCCGCAGCGATACCGGGACAGGGGGCAGGAAGACCCAGTACTTC
CDR3: CARSDTGTGGRKTQYF

length: 13
V: TRBV18
D: TRBD1
size: .
J: TRBJ1-1
DNA: TGTGCCAGCTCACTCGACAGGGGGACTGAAGCTTTCTTT
CDR3: CASSLDRGTEAFF

length: 14
V: TRBV27
D: .
size: .
J: TRBJ1-2
DNA: TGTGCCAGCAGTTCCTCGGGGAGGGTACAGGGCTACACCTTC
CDR3: CASSSSGRVQGYTF

length: 19
V: TRBV2
D: TRBD2
size: once
J: TRBJ2-1
DNA: TGTGCCAGCAGCCCCAGGACTAGCCGTCCACCGTTGGTTGAGAATGAGCAGTTCTTC
CDR3: CASSPRTSRPPLVENEQFF

length: 18
V: TRBV5-4
D: TRBD1
size: .
J: TRBJ1-1
DNA: TGTGCCAGCAGCTTGGGGACAGGGGTAGGTATGATGAACACTGAAGCTTTCTTT
CDR3: CASSLGTGVGMMNTEAFF

length: 14
V: TRBV5-1
D: .
size: .
J: TRBJ2-2
DNA: TGCGCCAGCAGCTTATCATCGGGCACCGGGGAGCTGTTTTTT
CDR3: CASSLSSGTGELFF

length: 17
V: TRBV4-1
D: TRBD1
size: once
J: TRBJ2-7
DNA: TGCGCCAGCAGCCATGCGCTACCCGTGACAGGGTTCAGCGAGCAGTACTTC
CDR3: CASSHALPVTGFSEQYF

length: 16
V: TRBV5-1
D: .
size: once
J: TRBJ2-6
DNA: TGCGCCAGCAGCTTGGAATCCAGCTCTGGGGCCAACGGCCTGACTTTC
CDR3: CASSLESSSGANGLTF

length: 17
V: TRBV27
D: .
size: once
J: TRBJ2-4
DNA: TGTGCCAGCAGCACCAATCAGGGGGCGGGGGCCAAAAACAGTCAGTACTTC
CDR3: CASSTNQGAGAKNSQYF

length: 15
V: TRBV10-3
D: TRBD2
size: once
J: TRBJ2-5
DNA: TGTGCCATCAGCCCGGGACTAGCAGCGGCGGAGACCCAGTACTTC
CDR3: CAISPGLAAAETQYF

length: 17
V: TRBV4-1
D: TRBD2
size: .
J: TRBJ2-2
DNA: TGCGCCAGCAGCCAGCCATACAGCGGGGCGAACACCGGGGAGCTGTTTTTT
CDR3: CASSQPYSGANTGELFF

length: 13
V: TRBV2
D: .
size: .
J: TRBJ1-1
DNA: TGTGCCAGCAGCGTGGGACAGAACACTGAAGCTTTCTTT
CDR3: CASSVGQNTEAFF

length: 16
V: TRBV6-1
D: .
size: .
J: TRBJ1-1
DNA: TGTGCCAGCAGTGAAAGGGGGGGGACTTTGAACACTGAAGCTTTCTTT
CDR3: CASSERGGTLNTEAFF

length: 13
V: TRBV4-2
D: .
size: .
J: TRBJ2-7
DNA: TGTGCCAGCAGCCAGGAGCTTCCGAGGGAGCAGTACTTC
CDR3: CASSQELPREQYF

length: 15
V: TRBV5-1
D: .
size: .
J: TRBJ2-7
DNA: TGCGCCAGCAGCTTAGGGGACATCACCGCGTACGAGCAGTACTTC
CDR3: CASSLGDITAYEQYF